This T cell receptor beta chain is from a study of identical twins. The study, taken as a whole, reports: Out-of-frame TCR alpha sharing observed in monozygotic twins exceeded model estimates.

This clonotype has more than one count but fewer than ten. Its antigen is currently unknown. TCRdb passed the 5' RACE reads through MiXCR, listing each CDR3 protein once. The sample lists about 520,000 distinct CDR3 sequences, 20% to 25% occurring once. The V and J ends lost 7 bases and 0 bases respectively, with 6 bases between them. The CDR3 loop spans 12 amino acids. Germline CDR1 DFQATT, CDR2 SNEGSKA (reference sequence). These same records also appear under a second study, on T cells expressing NK-cell markers.

Sequenced: CD4+ T cells sorted from blood. This receptor was taken from a woman in her late teens or twenties in good health. V usage is TRBV20-1 and J usage is TRBJ1-4; D is unresolved. The CDR3 protein is CSGVTTNEKLFF. CDR3 sequence (DNA): TGCAGTGGTGTAACAACTAATGAAAAACTGTTTTTT.